This T cell receptor beta chain was identified in a study of blood T cell repertoires in COVID-19. Seattle patients were enrolled while actively infected and followed longitudinally. Germline assignment: CDR1 LGHNT and CDR2 FRNRAP. The CDR3 is 14 amino acids. Trimming shortened V by 7 bases and J by 4 bases, and 14 bases separated the two germline ends. The assay was immunoSEQ multiplex PCR, and TCRdb's table has in-frame clones only and misses some. The table has about 300,000 clones, just under 90% seen once. Sequenced sample: peripheral blood. This chain connects TRBV12-5 to TRBJ2-1; tentative D call: TRBD1 (5 bases). The origin of this receptor is a woman in her 30s with COVID-19, enrolled during active disease. The CDR3 DNA reads as TGTGCTAGTGATTCGCTGGGGCGTTACAATGAGCAGTTCTTC. Protein: CASDSLGRYNEQFF.